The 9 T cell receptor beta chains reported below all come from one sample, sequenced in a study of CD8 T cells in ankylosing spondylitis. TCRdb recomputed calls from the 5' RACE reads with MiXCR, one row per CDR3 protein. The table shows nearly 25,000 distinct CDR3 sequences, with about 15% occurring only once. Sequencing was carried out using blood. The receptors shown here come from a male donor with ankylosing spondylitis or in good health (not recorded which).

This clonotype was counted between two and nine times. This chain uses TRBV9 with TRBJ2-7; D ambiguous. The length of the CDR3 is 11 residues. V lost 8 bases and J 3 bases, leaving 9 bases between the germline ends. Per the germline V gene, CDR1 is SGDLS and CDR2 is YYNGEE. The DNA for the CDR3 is TGTGCCAGGGCAGTGCTCTACGAGCAGTACGTC. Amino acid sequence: CARAVLYEQYV.

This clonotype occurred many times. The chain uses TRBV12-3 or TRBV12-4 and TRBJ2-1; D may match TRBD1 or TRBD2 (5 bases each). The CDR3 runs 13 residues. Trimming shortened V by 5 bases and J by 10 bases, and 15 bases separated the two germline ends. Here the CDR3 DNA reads TGTGCCAGCAGTCACTTGGATCGGGGCGAGCAGTTCTTC. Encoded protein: CASSHLDRGEQFF.

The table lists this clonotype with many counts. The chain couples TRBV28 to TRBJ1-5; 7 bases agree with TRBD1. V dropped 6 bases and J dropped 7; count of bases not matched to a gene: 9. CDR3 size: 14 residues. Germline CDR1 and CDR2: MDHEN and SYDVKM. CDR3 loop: CASRPPGGVQPQHF. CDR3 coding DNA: TGTGCCAGCAGACCCCCAGGGGGGGTGCAGCCCCAGCATTTT.

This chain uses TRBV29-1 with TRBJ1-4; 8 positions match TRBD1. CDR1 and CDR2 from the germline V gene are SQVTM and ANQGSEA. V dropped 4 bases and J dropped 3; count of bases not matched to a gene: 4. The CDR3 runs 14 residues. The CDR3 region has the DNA TGCAGCGTTGGTCAGGGGGCGGCTAATGAAAAACTGTTTTTT. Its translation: CSVGQGAANEKLFF.

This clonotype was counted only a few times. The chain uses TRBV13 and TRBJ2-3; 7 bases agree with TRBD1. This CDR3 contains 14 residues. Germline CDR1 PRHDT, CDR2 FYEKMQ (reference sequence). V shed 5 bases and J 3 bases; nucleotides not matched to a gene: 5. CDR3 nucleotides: TGTGCCAGCAGCCAGGGCAGGGGGACAGATACGCAGTATTTT. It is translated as CASSQGRGTDTQYF. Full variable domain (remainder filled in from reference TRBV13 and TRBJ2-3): AAGVIQSPRHLIKEKRETATLKCYPIPRHDTVYWYQQGPGQDPQFLISFYEKMQSDKGSIPDRFSAQQFSDYHSELNMSSLELGDSALYFCASSQGRGTDTQYFGPGTRLTVL.

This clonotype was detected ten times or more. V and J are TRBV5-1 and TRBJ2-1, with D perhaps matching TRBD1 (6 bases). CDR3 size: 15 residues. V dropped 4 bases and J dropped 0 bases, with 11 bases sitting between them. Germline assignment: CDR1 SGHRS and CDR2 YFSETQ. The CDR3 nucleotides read TGCGCCAGCAGCCCACAGGGAACCTCCTACAATGAGCAGTTCTTC. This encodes CASSPQGTSYNEQFF.

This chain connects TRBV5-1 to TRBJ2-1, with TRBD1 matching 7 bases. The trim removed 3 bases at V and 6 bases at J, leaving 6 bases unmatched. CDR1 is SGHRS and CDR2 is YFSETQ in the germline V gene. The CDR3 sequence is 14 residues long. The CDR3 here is CASSSTQGPNEQFF. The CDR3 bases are TGCGCCAGCAGCTCAACACAGGGGCCCAATGAGCAGTTCTTC.

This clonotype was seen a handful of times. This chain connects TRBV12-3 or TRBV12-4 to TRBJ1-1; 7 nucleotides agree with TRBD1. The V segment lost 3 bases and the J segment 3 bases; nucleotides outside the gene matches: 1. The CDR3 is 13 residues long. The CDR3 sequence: CASSFQGDTEAFF. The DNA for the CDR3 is TGTGCCAGCAGTTTCCAGGGGGACACTGAAGCTTTCTTT.

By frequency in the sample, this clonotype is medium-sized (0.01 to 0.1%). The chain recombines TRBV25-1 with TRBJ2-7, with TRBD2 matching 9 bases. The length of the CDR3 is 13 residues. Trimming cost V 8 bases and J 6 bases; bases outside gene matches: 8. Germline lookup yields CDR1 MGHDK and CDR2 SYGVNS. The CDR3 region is CASSTSGQREQYV. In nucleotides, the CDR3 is TGTGCCAGCTCGACTAGCGGACAACGCGAGCAGTACGTC.